The rows below give T cell receptor beta chains drawn from one sample of a study of shared clonotypes between healthy human individuals. The table came from immunoSEQ multiplex PCR; TCRdb's copy has only in-frame clones and leaves some out. The data hold about 1 million clones, with roughly 80% observed a single time. Sequenced input: memory CD4+ T cells sorted from blood. The receptors derive from a man in his late teens or twenties in good health. CDR3s include the opening cysteine and the closing phenylalanine or tryptophan. Each record gives: J gene, V gene, CDR3 protein.

>TRBJ1-1|TRBV11-2
CASSLTGYTEAFF
>TRBJ2-1|TRBV7-8
CASSSGPGYSYNEQFF
>TRBJ1-4|TRBV19
CASSIQGAANEKLFF
>TRBJ2-3|TRBV7-9
CASSYVRVTTDTQYF
>TRBJ1-3|TRBV6-1
CASKNPAGSGNTIYF
>TRBJ2-3|TRBV14
CASSPPGSAHHTQYF
>TRBJ1-2|TRBV25-1
CASSDPRDVDYGYTF
>TRBJ1-2|TRBV5-6
CASSLPAYGYTF
>TRBJ1-2|TRBV7-2
CASSPRSGQNYANYGYTF
>TRBJ2-2|TRBV6-5
CASSSPRLSTGELFF
>TRBJ2-1|TRBV28
CASGRVNEQFF
>TRBJ2-5|TRBV30
CAWGGHQETQYF
>TRBJ1-5|TRBV27
CASSFSGANQPQHF
>TRBJ2-5|TRBV6-1
CASTGTGVVETQYF
>TRBJ2-5|TRBV5-4
CASSSRLSGVETQYF
>TRBJ2-6|TRBV6-5
CASSLQGRSGANVLTF
>TRBJ2-7|TRBV5-1
CASSLGVGPYEQYF
>TRBJ2-5|TRBV30
CAWNRGSLSQYF
>TRBJ2-3|TRBV6-6
CASRPHWTLTDTQYF
>TRBJ2-2|TRBV27
CASNLKWDRATTGELFF
>TRBJ2-7|TRBV20-1
CSAGGDYEQYF
>TRBJ2-1|TRBV2
CASRGAGLVNEQFF
>TRBJ1-1|TRBV7-9
CASSLAGWQARNTEAFF
>TRBJ2-2|TRBV2
CASSDYRGNTGELFF
>TRBJ2-7|TRBV5-1
CASSPTGQGFSYEQYF
>TRBJ2-7|TRBV7-9
CASSLQGSSYEQYF
>TRBJ1-6|TRBV13
CASIKSGQGSPLHF
>TRBJ2-1|TRBV4-3
CASSQELGRGDEQFF
>TRBJ1-2|TRBV5-1
CASSSGDLTAYGYTF
>TRBJ2-7|TRBV10-1
CASSESIGASSYEQYF
>TRBJ1-6|TRBV12-5
CASGLVLGGNSYNSPLHF
>TRBJ2-4|TRBV27
CASSSPMTGGNIQYF
>TRBJ2-7|TRBV12-5
CASGLVLGLTYEQYF
>TRBJ2-1|TRBV11-2
CASSLAIYNEQFF
>TRBJ2-1|TRBV6-6
CASRDDSSSYNEQFF
>TRBJ2-1|TRBV4-1
CASSPGQAYNEQFF
>TRBJ1-3|TRBV5-6
CASSFTSGNTIYF
>TRBJ2-3|TRBV5-8
CASNTEIFNTQYF
>TRBJ2-3|TRBV9
CASSPPGLVSTDTQYF
>TRBJ2-2|TRBV27
CASSLRPNTGELFF
>TRBJ1-1|TRBV11-2
CASSHTGRVRVDTEAFF
>TRBJ1-2|TRBV2
CATVGGKASNGGYTF
>TRBJ2-7|TRBV5-1
CASSRVGSGTGATYEQYF
>TRBJ1-5|TRBV7-9
CASSLNLEPQHF
>TRBJ2-3|TRBV5-4
CASSLGGGHADTQYF
>TRBJ2-2|TRBV2
CASRGRDTGELFF
>TRBJ2-4|TRBV2
CASSVSAKNIQYF
>TRBJ2-2|TRBV30
CAWSHSASNTGELFF
>TRBJ2-5|TRBV7-8
CASSWTGLGEETQYF
>TRBJ1-1|TRBV30
CAWSSTAGPNTEAFF
>TRBJ2-7|TRBV5-5
CASSLAGGPKEQYF
>TRBJ2-3|TRBV11-2
CASSSPGSSTDTQYF
>TRBJ2-2|TRBV30
CAWRLTGGHGELFF
>TRBJ2-1|TRBV14
CASSPPGTLSYNEQFF
>TRBJ2-1|TRBV6-5
CASSPGTGVGEQFF
>TRBJ1-2|TRBV7-9
CASSLTLGQYGYTF
>TRBJ2-1|TRBV18
CASSPPSLVGEQFF